These 28 T cell receptor beta chains were all obtained from the same sample, sequenced in a study of blood T cell repertoires in COVID-19. The protocol was immunoSEQ multiplex PCR, while the TCRdb copy is restricted to in-frame clones and leaves out a portion. The sample contains 95,000 to 110,000 clones, around 82% of which appear only once. Material for sequencing was peripheral blood. These receptors all come from a man aged 60 to 75 with acute or convalescent COVID-19.

V is TRBV10-3 and J is TRBJ1-5; 9 bases line up with TRBD1. This CDR3 has 13 residues. With V trimmed by 7 bases and J by 6 bases, 4 bases remained unmatched. CDR1 and CDR2 from the germline V gene are ENHRY and SYGVKD. The CDR3: CAINTGGGQPQHF. CDR3 DNA: TGTGCCATCAACACAGGGGGCGGTCAGCCCCAGCATTTT.

V and J are TRBV10-3 and TRBJ1-4; 8 bases line up with TRBD1. The V gene end was trimmed by 6 bases and the J gene end by 8 bases; junction bases not matched to a gene: 11. The V gene's germline CDR1 is ENHRY and CDR2 SYGVKD. The CDR3 runs 15 residues. The CDR3 reads CAISRGTGGDEKLFF. The CDR3 nucleotides are TGTGCCATCAGCCGGGGTACAGGGGGGGACGAAAAACTGTTTTTT.

The chain employs TRBV27 and TRBJ1-1; D not resolved. CDR1 and CDR2 from the germline V gene are MNHEY and SMNVEV (reference sequence). The CDR3 sequence is 13 residues long. With 2 bases removed from V and 3 bases from J, the gap between germline ends came to 7 bases. CDR3 sequence (DNA): TGTGCCAGCAGTTTAAGCGTGTACACTGAAGCTTTCTTT. The encoded protein is CASSLSVYTEAFF.

This clone has more than one count but fewer than ten. The gene calls are TRBV2 and TRBJ2-7; TRBD1 agrees at 7 bases. Germline values: CDR1 SNHLY, CDR2 FYNNEI. After removal of 8 bases from V and 6 bases from J, the junction contained 10 bases not matched to a gene. This CDR3 comprises 13 residues. This chain's CDR3 is CASEPTGVGEQYF. CDR3 in DNA: TGTGCCAGCGAGCCAACAGGGGTAGGCGAGCAGTACTTC.

The chain couples TRBV10-3 to TRBJ2-3; 8 bases map to TRBD1. This CDR3 region has 14 residues. Germline V CDR1 and CDR2: ENHRY, SYGVKD. The V gene end was trimmed by 3 bases and the J gene end by 3 bases; junction bases not matched to a gene: 2. The CDR3 nucleotides read TGTGCCATCAGTGAACAGGGGGAGACAGATACGCAGTATTTT. Its translation is CAISEQGETDTQYF.

This chain joins TRBV7-9 and TRBJ1-3, with no clear D. In germline, CDR1 is SEHNR, CDR2 FQNEAQ (reference sequence). This CDR3 is built from 13 residues. V was shortened by 1 base and J by 4 bases, with 5 bases between the two germline ends. The CDR3 nucleotides are TGTGCCAGCAGCTTAGGTCAAGGAAACACCATATATTTT. Translated, it gives CASSLGQGNTIYF.

The chain couples TRBV12-2 to TRBJ2-5; the table's D call of TRBD2 was not tested on the DNA. TRBV12-2 corresponds to a pseudogene. The CDR3 extends over 14 amino acids. CDR3 residues: CASLTTGGRKTQYF. The CDR3 DNA reads TGTGCAAGTCTCACCACCGGGGGACGGAAGACCCAGTACTTC.

For the CDR3, the DNA is TGTGCCAGCAGAACAGGTGCCGGGAACACTGAAGCTTTCTTT. Translating it yields CASRTGAGNTEAFF. The chain is built from TRBV7-8 and TRBJ1-1, with a tentative D call TRBD1 (5 bases). Per the germline V gene, CDR1 is SGHVS and CDR2 is FQNEAQ. The CDR3 runs 14 residues. Trimming removed 6 bases at V and 1 base at J, with 12 bases between.

This clone was observed a handful of times. The rearrangement links TRBV30 to TRBJ1-5; 7 bases are a match to TRBD1. Germline loops: CDR1 GTSNPN, CDR2 SVGIG (reference sequence). This CDR3 is 13 amino acids long. J was trimmed by 6 bases and V by 1 base; bases with no gene match: 3. Written as DNA, the CDR3 is TGTGCCTGGAGTGCCCGGGACAGTCAGCCCCAGCATTTT. The encoded protein is CAWSARDSQPQHF.

The rearrangement joins TRBV5-1 to TRBJ2-1, with 8 bases fitting TRBD2. The germline CDR1 and CDR2 sequences are SGHRS and YFSETQ. CDR3 length equals 16 residues. V dropped 2 bases and J dropped 12; count of bases not matched to a gene: 16. CDR3 sequence reads: CASSFGGARDTMRQFF. The CDR3 nucleotides read TGCGCCAGCAGCTTCGGGGGGGCGCGAGACACAATGAGGCAGTTCTTC.

The chain links TRBV19 to TRBJ1-5; possible D gene TRBD1, 5 bases. Trimming pared 6 bases from V and 3 bases from J, leaving 18 bases between. Germline V CDR1 and CDR2: LNHDA, SQIVND (reference sequence). The CDR3 is made up of 16 amino acids. The CDR3 protein is CASRPLGGSYNQPQHF. The CDR3 DNA follows: TGTGCCAGTAGGCCCCTCGGGGGGAGCTACAATCAGCCCCAGCATTTT.

The rearrangement uses TRBV28 and TRBJ2-2, with 10 positions matching TRBD1. Germline V gene data show CDR1 as MDHEN and CDR2 as SYDVKM. The CDR3 length is 17 residues. The V and J ends lost 6 bases and 5 bases, in that order; junction bases with no gene match: 12. CDR3 sequence reads: CASRTSVGTGATGELFF. The CDR3 DNA follows: TGTGCCAGCAGAACCTCGGTGGGGACAGGGGCAACCGGGGAGCTGTTTTTT.

The rearrangement uses TRBV28 and TRBJ1-1, with D unclear. CDR1 is MDHEN, CDR2 SYDVKM, per germline. The V end lost 4 bases, the J end lost 4 bases, and 13 bases lay between the germline ends. This CDR3 spans 14 amino acids. In DNA form, the CDR3 reads TGTGCCAGCAGTTCGTGGGCGCCGCGCACTGAAGCTTTCTTT. This sequence encodes CASSSWAPRTEAFF.

The gene calls are TRBV27 and TRBJ2-1, with a tentative D call TRBD2 (6 bases). The V and J ends lost 6 bases and 9 bases respectively, with 21 bases between them. This CDR3 is 15 amino acids long. Germline values: CDR1 MNHEY, CDR2 SMNVEV (reference sequence). CDR3 residues: CASSPRDSSRGEQFF. DNA of the CDR3: TGTGCCAGCAGCCCTCGGGACTCCTCTAGGGGTGAGCAGTTCTTC.

The V call is TRBV6-1, the J call TRBJ2-6, with D uncertain. Germline loops: CDR1 MNHNS, CDR2 SASEGT. The V end was cut by 0 bases, the J end by 0 bases, with 3 bases between. The CDR3 totals 15 residues. Here the CDR3 DNA reads TGTGCCAGCAGTGAAGCGGCCTCTGGGGCCAACGTCCTGACTTTC. Translation gives CASSEAASGANVLTF.

The chain has TRBV6-4 and TRBJ2-3; D gene unclear. The CDR3 totals 13 residues. V lost 0 bases and J lost 8, with 9 bases in between. Germline CDR1 reads MRHNA; CDR2 reads SNTAGT. The CDR3 DNA sequence: TGTGCCAGCAGTGACTCTGAGACGGGTACGCAGTATTTT. Its translation: CASSDSETGTQYF.

The DNA of the CDR3 is TGTGCCAGCAGCTTTAGATCAGGGTCGGGCACTGAAGCTTTCTTT. Translation gives CASSFRSGSGTEAFF. The gene calls are TRBV7-9 and TRBJ1-1; TRBD1 might be the D (5 bases). The V and J ends lost 3 bases and 4 bases respectively, with 15 bases between them. This CDR3 comprises 15 residues. The germline V gene encodes CDR1 SEHNR and CDR2 FQNEAQ (reference sequence).

This clone has a single count. The chain combines TRBV24-1 with TRBJ1-4, with 11 bases aligning to TRBD1. Germline V gene sequence: CDR1 KGHDR, CDR2 SFDVKD. The length of the CDR3 is 16 residues. V lost 5 bases and J lost 8; bases outside the gene matches: 9. The CDR3: CATSASGQGAEEKLFF. As DNA, the CDR3 is TGTGCCACCAGTGCCAGCGGACAGGGGGCGGAGGAAAAACTGTTTTTT.

V and J are TRBV28 and TRBJ2-5; possible D gene TRBD2, 6 bases. The length of the CDR3 is 15 residues. Germline CDR1 MDHEN, CDR2 SYDVKM. V gave up 5 bases and J gave up 5 bases, with 18 bases separating them. The CDR3 nucleotides read TGTGCCAGCAGTCTAGAAATTAGCGGCGGGGAGACCCAGTACTTC. Protein sequence: CASSLEISGGETQYF.

In its sample, this clone was seen a few times. V is TRBV6-1 and J is TRBJ2-6; a weak D match, TRBD2 (6 bases). With 0 bases removed from V and 0 bases from J, the gap between germline ends came to 9 bases. The V gene's germline CDR1 is MNHNS and CDR2 SASEGT. The CDR3 contains 17 residues. The CDR3 DNA reads TGTGCCAGCAGTGAAGCTGGGGGGTTCTCTGGGGCCAACGTCCTGACTTTC. Translated: CASSEAGGFSGANVLTF.

The CDR3 DNA is TGTGCCAGCAGCCAAGATTCGCGATACAATGAGCAGTTCTTC. It is translated as CASSQDSRYNEQFF. V gene TRBV3-1 (or the pseudogene TRBV3-2) combines with J gene TRBJ2-1, with D uncertain. V dropped 0 bases and J dropped 4 bases, with 7 bases sitting between them. Per the germline V gene, CDR1 is LGHDT and CDR2 is YNNKEL (reference sequence). The CDR3 is 14 amino acids.

This chain links TRBV14 with TRBJ2-1; the D is unclear. V lost 0 bases and J lost 6, with 9 bases in between. The CDR3 is made up of 14 amino acids. Germline CDR1 and CDR2: SGHDN and FVKESK. As DNA, the CDR3 is TGTGCCAGCAGCCAAGATTGGGCAAGCAATGAGCAGTTCTTC. Its translation is CASSQDWASNEQFF.

The chain employs TRBV7-9 and TRBJ2-1; D gene unclear. Trimming left V 2 bases short and J 0 bases short, with 14 bases between. This CDR3 has 17 residues. Per the germline V gene, CDR1 is SEHNR and CDR2 is FQNEAQ (reference sequence). The CDR3 spells CASSLFPGMGSYNEQFF. CDR3 nucleotide sequence: TGTGCCAGCAGCTTATTCCCAGGTATGGGCTCCTACAATGAGCAGTTCTTC.

The chain employs TRBV6-5 and TRBJ1-2, with D possibly being TRBD1 (6 bases). V shed 4 bases and J shed 8 bases, with 11 bases lying between them. The CDR3 extends over 12 amino acids. Germline CDR1 MNHEY, CDR2 SVGAGI. DNA of the CDR3: TGTGCCAGCAGTTCCAGGGGAACGGGCTACACCTTC. Encoded protein: CASSSRGTGYTF.

The gene calls are TRBV10-3 and TRBJ1-1; no clear D. Germline CDR1 ENHRY, CDR2 SYGVKD. Trimming stripped 10 bases from V and 0 bases from J, with 15 bases between. The CDR3 length is 14 residues. The CDR3 DNA is TGTGCCACACTTCCAGGAGGAATGAACACTGAAGCTTTCTTT. The encoded protein is CATLPGGMNTEAFF.

CDR3 residues: CASSIGLAPQETQYF. The CDR3 region has the DNA TGTGCCAGTAGTATAGGACTAGCCCCACAAGAGACCCAGTACTTC. J is TRBJ2-5 and V is TRBV19, with 7 positions matching TRBD2. This CDR3 is built from 15 residues. Unmatched junction bases numbered 4, after V lost 1 base and J lost 2 bases. Germline lookup yields CDR1 LNHDA and CDR2 SQIVND (reference sequence).

J is TRBJ1-5 and V is TRBV15; the D gene is possibly TRBD1 (5 bases). The V gene's germline CDR1 is LNHNV and CDR2 YYDKDF (reference sequence). Trimming took 5 bases from V and 15 from J, leaving 17 bases between them. The CDR3 length is 12 residues. The CDR3 nucleotides are TGTGCCACCAGCCTCCAGGAGGGGTTCCGGCATTTT. Protein: CATSLQEGFRHF.

V usage is TRBV27 and J usage is TRBJ2-1; 11 bases align to TRBD2. Germline CDR1 and CDR2: MNHEY and SMNVEV (reference sequence). The CDR3 totals 14 residues. V shed 6 bases, J shed 7 bases, and the junction held 5 bases outside the gene matches. The CDR3 DNA reads as TGTGCCAGCAGGGACCTAGCGGGGGGAAATGAGCAGTTCTTC. Translated: CASRDLAGGNEQFF.